This T cell receptor (beta chain) was sequenced during a study of T cell responses to AZD1222 COVID-19 vaccine. Broader study findings: Unmutated variant regions are reportedly targeted by nearly half of spike-specific TCRs. No repertoire was sampled before or during the peak T cell response, only after it. Clonal diversity was possibly underestimated, and white British individuals and females predominated among donors.

This clone was seen a single time. Its cognate antigen is unknown. Profiling relied on immunoSEQ multiplex PCR, and the TCRdb table lists in-frame clones only, not all of them. The sample lists approximately 190,000 clones, under 95% occurring once. Samples with a second dose at about 4 or about 12 weeks were pooled together. Germline V gene lookup returns CDR1 SGHDN and CDR2 FVKESK. The CDR3 spans 16 residues. V lost 2 bases, J lost 7 bases, and 17 bases lay in between. The specimen comprised peripheral blood, sampled 28 days after the second AZD1222 dose. The clonotype originates from an adult who received the AZD1222 COVID-19 vaccine. The gene calls are TRBV14 and TRBJ2-2; D possibly uses TRBD1 or TRBD2 (6 bases each). The CDR3 DNA follows: TGTGCCAGCAGCCAATCGGTCCGGGGGCTGGACGGGGAGCTGTTTTTT. Amino acid sequence: CASSQSVRGLDGELFF.